This TCR beta chain was sequenced in a study of shared clonotypes between healthy human individuals. General study points: Researchers found naive subsets generally carried larger estimated richness than memory subsets. Non-shared clonotypes displayed generation probabilities falling below those of clonotypes present in all four donors.

Clones were read by immunoSEQ multiplex PCR, and TCRdb kept only the in-frame ones, dropping some. This table holds over 400,000 clones, 95% to 97% found once. Worth noting for this clone: Its specificity is not known.

The CDR3 has 15 residues. Germline loops: CDR1 MDHEN, CDR2 SYDVKM. V lost 7 bases, J lost 4 bases, and 20 bases lay in between. J is TRBJ2-7 and V is TRBV28, with TRBD2 as a possible D gene (6 bases). The sample taken for sequencing was naive CD4+ T cells sorted from blood. Subset meaning: CD45RA+ positively selected. This clonotype was sampled from a woman aged 25 to 39 in good health. CDR3 sequence reads: CASTPFDAGRYEQYF. The CDR3 bases are TGTGCCAGCACCCCCTTCGACGCGGGGCGATACGAGCAGTACTTC.